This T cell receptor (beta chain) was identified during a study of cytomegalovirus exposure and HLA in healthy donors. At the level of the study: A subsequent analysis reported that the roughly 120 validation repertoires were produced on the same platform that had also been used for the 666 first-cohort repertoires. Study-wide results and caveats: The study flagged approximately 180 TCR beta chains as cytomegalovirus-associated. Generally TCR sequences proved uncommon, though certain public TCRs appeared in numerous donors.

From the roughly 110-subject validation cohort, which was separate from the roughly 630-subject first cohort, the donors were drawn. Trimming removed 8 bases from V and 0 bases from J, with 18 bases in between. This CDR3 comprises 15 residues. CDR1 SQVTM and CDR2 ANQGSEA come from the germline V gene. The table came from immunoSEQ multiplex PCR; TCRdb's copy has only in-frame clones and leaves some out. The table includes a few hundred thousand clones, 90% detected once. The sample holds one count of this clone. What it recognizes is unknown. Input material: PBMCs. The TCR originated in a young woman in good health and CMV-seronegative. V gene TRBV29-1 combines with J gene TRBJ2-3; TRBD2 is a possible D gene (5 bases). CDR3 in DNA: TGCAGCATCGCAATAGAAGGGAGTAGCACAGATACGCAGTATTTT. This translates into CSIAIEGSSTDTQYF.